The 27 T cell receptor beta chains given below trace back to one sample, sequenced in a study of shared clonotypes between healthy human individuals. The assay was immunoSEQ multiplex PCR, and TCRdb's table has in-frame clones only and misses some. The profile shows approximately 2.5 million clones, around nine tenths of them singletons. Sequenced input: naive CD4+ T cells sorted from blood. Stated subset: CD45RA+ positively selected. These TCRs come from a man between 18 and 29 years old in good health.

The CDR3 nucleotides are TGTGCCAGCTCACAGACTAGCGCCGCAGAGACCCAGTACTTC. It is translated as CASSQTSAAETQYF. This chain uses TRBV18 with TRBJ2-5; 8 positions match TRBD2. The trim removed 4 bases at V and 4 bases at J, leaving 5 bases unmatched. The CDR3 totals 14 residues. Germline V gene data show CDR1 as KGHSH and CDR2 as LQKENI.

This rearrangement joins TRBV7-6 to TRBJ2-5, with 7 bases identical to TRBD2. CDR3 length equals 13 residues. CDR1 and CDR2 (germline): SGHVS, FNYEAQ. V lost 4 bases, J lost 5 bases, and 4 bases stayed unmatched. Here the CDR3 reads CASSSQGGETQYF. CDR3 bases: TGTGCCAGCAGCTCTCAGGGAGGGGAGACCCAGTACTTC.

This clone was observed once. The chain uses TRBV6-5 and TRBJ2-5; D call uncertain. V was cut by 5 bases and J by 5 bases, with 12 bases left in between. Germline V gives CDR1 MNHEY, CDR2 SVGAGI. CDR3 length equals 13 residues. The chain's CDR3 is CASSPHLGETQYF. The DNA for the CDR3 is TGTGCCAGCAGTCCCCACTTAGGGGAGACCCAGTACTTC.

The CDR3 is CASSEASSLGRVYSGNTIYF. The CDR3, as DNA: TGTGCCAGCAGTGAAGCGAGCTCCTTGGGACGGGTTTACTCTGGAAACACCATATATTTT. The chain combines TRBV6-1 with TRBJ1-3; weak D call: TRBD1 (5 bases). This CDR3 is 20 amino acids long. V dropped 0 bases and J dropped 0 bases, with 21 bases sitting between them. The germline gives CDR1 MNHNS, CDR2 SASEGT.

This clone was seen a few times. CDR3 residues: CASTTDRGYGYTF. CDR3 bases: TGCGCCAGCACCACGGACAGGGGCTATGGCTACACCTTC. The chain uses TRBV10-2 and TRBJ1-2, with 9 positions matching TRBD1. The V segment lost 7 bases and the J segment 4 bases; nucleotides outside the gene matches: 4. The CDR3 is 13 amino acids. Germline V gene sequence: CDR1 WSHSY, CDR2 SAAADI.

This chain connects TRBV5-1 to TRBJ2-7, with TRBD1 matching 9 bases. V lost 3 bases to trimming and J lost 6 bases; unmatched junction nucleotides: 4. Germline lookup yields CDR1 SGHRS and CDR2 YFSETQ. This CDR3 has 13 amino acids. CDR3 sequence: CASSWGQGTEQYF. In DNA, the CDR3 is TGCGCCAGCAGCTGGGGACAGGGTACCGAGCAGTACTTC.

The J gene is TRBJ1-6, the V gene TRBV6-4; 7 nucleotides align to TRBD1. Trimming took 7 bases from V and 8 from J; bases not matched to a gene: 11. Germline V gene lookup returns CDR1 MRHNA and CDR2 SNTAGT. The CDR3 is made up of 15 amino acids. CDR3: CASKNENTGDSPLHF. CDR3 nucleotides: TGTGCCAGCAAGAACGAGAACACAGGGGATTCACCCCTCCACTTT.

V gene TRBV10-3 combines with J gene TRBJ1-1; TRBD1 might be the D (5 bases). There are 15 residues in the CDR3. The germline V gene encodes CDR1 ENHRY and CDR2 SYGVKD. V was clipped by 5 bases and J by 3 bases, with 16 bases between them. The CDR3 spells CAISLTLGGDTEAFF. The CDR3 nucleotides read TGTGCCATCAGTCTAACTCTGGGAGGGGACACTGAAGCTTTCTTT.

This chain joins TRBV14 and TRBJ2-3, with D perhaps TRBD1 (6 bases). The germline V gene has CDR1 SGHDN and CDR2 FVKESK. The CDR3 has 19 residues. Trimming removed 4 bases at V and 1 base at J, with 24 bases between. CDR3 amino acids: CASSPRNEGVYHGTDTQYF. The DNA of the CDR3 is TGTGCCAGCAGCCCCAGGAACGAGGGGGTTTATCATGGCACAGATACGCAGTATTTT.

V and J are TRBV10-1 and TRBJ2-1; weak D call: TRBD2 (6 bases). CDR3 length equals 16 residues. With 6 bases removed from V and 0 bases from J, the gap between germline ends came to 15 bases. Germline V gene sequence: CDR1 WNHNN, CDR2 SYGVQD (reference sequence). The CDR3 DNA sequence: TGCGCCAGCAGGGGGTCTAGCGTGAGCTCCTACAATGAGCAGTTCTTC. The encoded protein is CASRGSSVSSYNEQFF.

The chain uses TRBV9 and TRBJ2-2; 10 positions match TRBD2. In germline, CDR1 is SGDLS, CDR2 YYNGEE. This CDR3 comprises 16 residues. Germline trimming cut 4 bases from V and 1 base from J; bases unmatched to any gene: 4. The CDR3 sequence: CASSLRTSGNTGELFF. In nucleotides, the CDR3 is TGTGCCAGCAGCCTCCGGACTAGCGGGAACACCGGGGAGCTGTTTTTT. Full variable domain (remainder filled in from reference TRBV9 and TRBJ2-2): DSGVTQTPKHLITATGQRVTLRCSPRSGDLSVYWYQQSLDQGLQFLIQYYNGEERAKGNILERFSAQQFPDLHSELNLSSLELGDSALYFCASSLRTSGNTGELFFGEGSRLTVL.

The gene calls are TRBV19 and TRBJ2-7, with D possibly matching TRBD2 (5 bases). The CDR3 loop spans 15 amino acids. V was pared by 4 bases and J by 0 bases, with 13 bases between. CDR1 and CDR2 (germline): LNHDA, SQIVND (reference sequence). The CDR3 here is CASSNGLTGSYEQYF. The CDR3 DNA sequence: TGTGCCAGTAGTAACGGACTTACCGGCTCCTACGAGCAGTACTTC.

The gene calls are TRBV29-1 and TRBJ2-7; 9 bases align to TRBD2. Trimming cost V 4 bases and J 3 bases; bases outside gene matches: 10. There are 15 residues in the CDR3. The germline CDR1 and CDR2 sequences are SQVTM and ANQGSEA. The CDR3 DNA is TGCAGCGTTGCCGGGAGGAGCGGGAGGAGCTACGAGCAGTACTTC. This codes for CSVAGRSGRSYEQYF.

The chain couples TRBV6-5 to TRBJ1-2; D is perhaps TRBD1 (6 bases). Germline CDR1 MNHEY, CDR2 SVGAGI. V lost 5 bases to trimming and J lost 6 bases, with 13 bases between them. This CDR3 is built from 13 residues. CDR3 amino acids: CASSNLQGDGYTF. The CDR3 nucleotides are TGTGCCAGCAGTAACTTACAGGGTGATGGCTACACCTTC.

A note on this clone: The same CDR3 also results from other DNA sequences found in this sample. The chain has TRBV7-2 and TRBJ2-1, with D tentatively TRBD2 (6 bases). Deletions cut 4 bases from V and 3 bases from J, with 13 bases between. Germline CDR1 reads SGHTA; CDR2 reads FQGNSA. CDR3 size: 15 residues. Written as DNA, the CDR3 is TGTGCCAGCAGCTCCGCCGGGACTGTCTACAATGAGCAGTTCTTC. Its translation is CASSSAGTVYNEQFF. The entire variable domain, with the rest obtained from reference TRBV7-2 and TRBJ2-1, is as follows: GAGVSQSPSNKVTEKGKDVELRCDPISGHTALYWYRQSLGQGLEFLIYFQGNSAPDKSGLPSDRFSAERTGGSVSTLTIQRTQQEDSAVYLCASSSAGTVYNEQFFGPGTRLTVL.

This chain links TRBV4-3 with TRBJ1-1; possible D gene TRBD1, 6 bases. Trimming removed 1 base from V and 6 bases from J, with 15 bases in between. Germline values: CDR1 LGHNA, CDR2 YSLEER. CDR3 length: 15 amino acids. In DNA, the CDR3 is TGCGCCAGCAGCCAAGCCGCGACAGGCGGGCCTGAAGCTTTCTTT. This codes for CASSQAATGGPEAFF.

In DNA form, the CDR3 reads TGTGCCAGCTCACTTGGGGACCAGCCGGGCGAGCAGTACTTC. Amino acids: CASSLGDQPGEQYF. This chain uses TRBV18 with TRBJ2-7; D may be TRBD1 or TRBD2 (5 bases each). This CDR3 spans 14 amino acids. Trimming cost V 4 bases and J 6 bases, with 16 bases left between them. The germline V gene has CDR1 KGHSH and CDR2 LQKENI.

In its sample, this clone was seen once. CDR3 in DNA: TGTGCCACCTGGGGCAGGGGGAGAAACTATGGCTACACCTTC. Translated, it gives CATWGRGRNYGYTF. The chain has TRBV28 and TRBJ1-2; TRBD1 matches 7 bases. Germline V gene sequence: CDR1 MDHEN, CDR2 SYDVKM. The CDR3 contains 14 residues. Trimming removed 10 bases from V and 2 bases from J; junction bases left unmatched: 10.

V usage is TRBV19 and J usage is TRBJ1-5, with 11 bases lining up with TRBD1. Looked up from germline, CDR1 is LNHDA and CDR2 is SQIVND (reference sequence). The length of the CDR3 is 15 residues. J gave up 7 bases and V 4 bases, and 6 bases lay outside the gene matches. Here the CDR3 DNA reads TGTGCCAGTAGTACGGCGGGGACAGGGGGACAGCCCCAGCATTTT. Translated: CASSTAGTGGQPQHF.

This clone was seen a handful of times. The chain has TRBV6-1 and TRBJ1-5; TRBD1 matches at 7 bases. The CDR3 totals 14 residues. With V trimmed by 6 bases and J by 3 bases, 5 bases remained unmatched. Germline-derived CDR1 and CDR2 are MNHNS and SASEGT. In DNA, the CDR3 is TGTGCCAGCAGGGGGGACAGCAACAATCAGCCCCAGCATTTT. This sequence encodes CASRGDSNNQPQHF.

This chain joins TRBV28 and TRBJ2-2; the D is unclear. The CDR3 contains 13 residues. Germline V gene data show CDR1 as MDHEN and CDR2 as SYDVKM. V gave up 6 bases and J gave up 1 base, with 6 bases separating them. The CDR3 is CASRKVNTGELFF. In DNA, the CDR3 is TGTGCCAGCAGGAAGGTGAACACCGGGGAGCTGTTTTTT. The full variable domain, with the rest looked up from reference TRBV28 and TRBJ2-2, is DVKVTQSSRYLVKRTGEKVFLECVQDMDHENMFWYRQDPGLGLRLIYFSYDVKMKEKGDIPEGYSVSREKKERFSLILESASTNQTSMYLCASRKVNTGELFFGEGSRLTVL.

This chain uses TRBV30 with TRBJ2-3, with 7 bases lining up with TRBD2. CDR1 and CDR2 (germline): GTSNPN, SVGIG (reference sequence). The V and J ends lost 3 bases and 2 bases, in that order; junction bases with no gene match: 8. The length of the CDR3 is 15 residues. CDR3 DNA sequence: TGTGCCTGGAGCCCAGCGGGGTCTAACACAGATACGCAGTATTTT. Its translation is CAWSPAGSNTDTQYF.

The chain carries TRBV30 and TRBJ1-1, with D uncertain. The V gene's germline CDR1 is GTSNPN and CDR2 SVGIG (reference sequence). This CDR3 comprises 12 residues. Trimming removed 3 bases at V and 2 bases at J, with 7 bases between. In nucleotides, the CDR3 is TGTGCCTGGAGGCACACAAACACTGAAGCTTTCTTT. Protein product: CAWRHTNTEAFF.

The rearrangement links TRBV15 to TRBJ2-2, with no clear D. Germline lookup yields CDR1 LNHNV and CDR2 YYDKDF (reference sequence). Trimming cost V 4 bases and J 1 base, with 16 bases left between them. This CDR3 contains 17 residues. The CDR3 region is CATSMFPIGGNTGELFF. The DNA of the CDR3 is TGTGCCACCAGCATGTTCCCCATCGGCGGGAACACCGGGGAGCTGTTTTTT.

V and J are TRBV4-1 and TRBJ2-7; no clear D. The CDR3 consists of 15 residues. The germline V gene has CDR1 MGHRA and CDR2 YSYEKL. Trimming removed 4 bases from V and 1 base from J, with 14 bases in between. CDR3 DNA: TGCGCCAGCAGCCGCAGCCTGGCCGCATCCTACGAGCAGTACTTC. This sequence encodes CASSRSLAASYEQYF.

V gene TRBV6-6 combines with J gene TRBJ2-5; TRBD1 or TRBD2 may be the D gene (7 bases each). The CDR3 has 15 amino acids. Trimming took off 6 bases at V and 4 bases at J, with 18 bases between the two ends. Germline loops: CDR1 MNHNY, CDR2 SVGAGI (reference sequence). CDR3 bases: TGTGCCAGCAGACCGGACAGGCGGGGGAGAGAGACCCAGTACTTC. This translates into CASRPDRRGRETQYF.

With respect to this clone: In the same sample, other DNA sequences code for this CDR3. The chain carries TRBV7-2 and TRBJ2-1, with D unclear. V shed 5 bases and J shed 0 bases, with 8 bases lying between them. Germline V gene data show CDR1 as SGHTA and CDR2 as FQGNSA. The CDR3 spans 14 residues. CDR3 sequence: CASSPGGSYNEQFF. CDR3 DNA: TGTGCCAGCAGCCCGGGCGGCTCCTACAATGAGCAGTTCTTC. The whole variable domain, filled in from reference TRBV7-2 and TRBJ2-1, reads GAGVSQSPSNKVTEKGKDVELRCDPISGHTALYWYRQSLGQGLEFLIYFQGNSAPDKSGLPSDRFSAERTGGSVSTLTIQRTQQEDSAVYLCASSPGGSYNEQFFGPGTRLTVL.